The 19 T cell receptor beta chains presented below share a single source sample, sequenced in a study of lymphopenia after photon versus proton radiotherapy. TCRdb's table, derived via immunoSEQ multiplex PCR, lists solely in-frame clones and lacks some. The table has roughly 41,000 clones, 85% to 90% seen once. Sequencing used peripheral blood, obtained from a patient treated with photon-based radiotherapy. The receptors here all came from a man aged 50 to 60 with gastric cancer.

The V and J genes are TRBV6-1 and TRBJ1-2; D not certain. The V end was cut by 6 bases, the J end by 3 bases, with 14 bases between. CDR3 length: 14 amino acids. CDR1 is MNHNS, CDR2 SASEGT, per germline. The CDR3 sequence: CASREPTADYGYTF. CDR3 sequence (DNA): TGTGCCAGCAGGGAACCGACGGCGGACTATGGCTACACCTTC.

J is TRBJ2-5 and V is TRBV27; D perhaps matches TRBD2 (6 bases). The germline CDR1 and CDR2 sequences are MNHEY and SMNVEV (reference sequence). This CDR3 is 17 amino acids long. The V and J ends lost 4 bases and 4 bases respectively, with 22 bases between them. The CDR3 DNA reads TGTGCCAGCAGTTCGACCTCTTCTCCGACTAGGAGAGAGACCCAGTACTTC. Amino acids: CASSSTSSPTRRETQYF.

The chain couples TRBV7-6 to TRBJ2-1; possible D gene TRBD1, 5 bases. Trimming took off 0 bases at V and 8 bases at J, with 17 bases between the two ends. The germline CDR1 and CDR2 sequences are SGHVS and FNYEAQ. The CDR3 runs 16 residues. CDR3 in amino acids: CASSLATAWPPYEQFF. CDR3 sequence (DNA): TGTGCCAGCAGCTTAGCGACAGCGTGGCCCCCCTATGAGCAGTTCTTC.

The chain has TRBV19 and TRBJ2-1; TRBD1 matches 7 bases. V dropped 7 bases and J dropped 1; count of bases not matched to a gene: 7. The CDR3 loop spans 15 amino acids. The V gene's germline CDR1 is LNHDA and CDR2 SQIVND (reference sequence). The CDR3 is CASTFSGGSYNEQFF. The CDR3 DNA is TGTGCCAGTACCTTCTCAGGGGGTTCCTACAATGAGCAGTTCTTC.

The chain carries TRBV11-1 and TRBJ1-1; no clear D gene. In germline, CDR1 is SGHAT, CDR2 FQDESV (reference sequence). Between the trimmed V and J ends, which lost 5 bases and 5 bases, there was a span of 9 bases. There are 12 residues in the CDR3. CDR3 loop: CASSLPSTEAFF. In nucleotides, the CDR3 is TGTGCCAGCAGCCTCCCCTCGACTGAAGCTTTCTTT.

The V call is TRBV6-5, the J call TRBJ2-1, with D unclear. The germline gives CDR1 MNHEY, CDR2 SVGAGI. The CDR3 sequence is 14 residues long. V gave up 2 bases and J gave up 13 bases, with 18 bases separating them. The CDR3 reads CASSYDRSRSAQFF. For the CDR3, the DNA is TGTGCCAGCAGTTACGATCGGTCCCGGTCAGCTCAGTTCTTC.

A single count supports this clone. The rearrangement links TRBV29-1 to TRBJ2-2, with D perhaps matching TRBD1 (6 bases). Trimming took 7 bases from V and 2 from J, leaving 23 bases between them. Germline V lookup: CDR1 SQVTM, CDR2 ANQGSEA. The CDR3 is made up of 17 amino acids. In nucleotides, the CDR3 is TGCAGCGCTCGGGGTAGGGGGAATGGGGCAAACACCGGGGAGCTGTTTTTT. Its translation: CSARGRGNGANTGELFF.

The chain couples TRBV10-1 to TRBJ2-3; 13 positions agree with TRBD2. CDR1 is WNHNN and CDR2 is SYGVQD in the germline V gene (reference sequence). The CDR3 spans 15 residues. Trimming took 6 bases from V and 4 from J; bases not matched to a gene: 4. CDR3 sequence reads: CASSIGLAGADTQYF. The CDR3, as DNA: TGCGCCAGCAGCATAGGACTAGCGGGAGCAGATACGCAGTATTTT.

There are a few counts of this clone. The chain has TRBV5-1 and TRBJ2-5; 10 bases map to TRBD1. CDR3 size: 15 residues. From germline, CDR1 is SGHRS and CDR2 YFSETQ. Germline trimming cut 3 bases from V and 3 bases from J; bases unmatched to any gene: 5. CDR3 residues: CASSSGTGVEETQYF. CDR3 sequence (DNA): TGCGCCAGCAGCTCTGGGACAGGGGTGGAAGAGACCCAGTACTTC.

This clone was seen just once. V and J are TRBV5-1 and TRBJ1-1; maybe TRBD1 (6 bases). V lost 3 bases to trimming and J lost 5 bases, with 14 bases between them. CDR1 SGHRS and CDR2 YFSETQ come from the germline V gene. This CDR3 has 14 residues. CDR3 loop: CASSSGQRRTEAFF. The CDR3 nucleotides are TGCGCCAGCAGCTCGGGACAAAGGAGGACTGAAGCTTTCTTT.

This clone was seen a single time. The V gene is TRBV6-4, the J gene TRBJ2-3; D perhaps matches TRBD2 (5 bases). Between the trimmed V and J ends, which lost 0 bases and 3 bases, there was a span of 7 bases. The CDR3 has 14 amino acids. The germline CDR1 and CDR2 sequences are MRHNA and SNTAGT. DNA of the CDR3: TGTGCCAGCAGTGACTCTGGCGGGACAGATACGCAGTATTTT. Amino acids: CASSDSGGTDTQYF.

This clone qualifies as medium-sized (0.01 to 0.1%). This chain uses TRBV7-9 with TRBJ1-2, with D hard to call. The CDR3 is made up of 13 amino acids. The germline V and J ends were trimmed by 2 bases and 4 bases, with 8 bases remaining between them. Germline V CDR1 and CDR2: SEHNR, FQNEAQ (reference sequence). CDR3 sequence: CASSLTELYGYTF. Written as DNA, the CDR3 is TGTGCCAGCAGCTTAACAGAACTCTATGGCTACACCTTC.

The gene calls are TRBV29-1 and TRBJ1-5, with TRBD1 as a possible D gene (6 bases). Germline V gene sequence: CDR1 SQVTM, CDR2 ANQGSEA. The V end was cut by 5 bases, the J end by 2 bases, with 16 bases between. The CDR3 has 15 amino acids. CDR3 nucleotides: TGCAGCGTTTCAATCAGGGGTGGAGGCAATCAGCCCCAGCATTTT. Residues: CSVSIRGGGNQPQHF.

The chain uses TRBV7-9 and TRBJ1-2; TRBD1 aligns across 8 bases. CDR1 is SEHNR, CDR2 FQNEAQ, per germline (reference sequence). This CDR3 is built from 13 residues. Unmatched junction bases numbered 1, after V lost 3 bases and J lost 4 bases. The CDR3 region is CASSFTGGYGYTF. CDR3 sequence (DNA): TGTGCCAGCAGCTTCACAGGGGGCTATGGCTACACCTTC.

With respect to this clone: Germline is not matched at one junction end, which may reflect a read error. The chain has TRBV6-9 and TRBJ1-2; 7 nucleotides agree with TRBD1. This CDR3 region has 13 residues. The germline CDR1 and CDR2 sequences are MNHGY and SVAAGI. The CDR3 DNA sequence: TGTGCCAGCAGCTATTTCGACAGGGAAGGCTACACCTTC. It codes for CASSYFDREGYTF.

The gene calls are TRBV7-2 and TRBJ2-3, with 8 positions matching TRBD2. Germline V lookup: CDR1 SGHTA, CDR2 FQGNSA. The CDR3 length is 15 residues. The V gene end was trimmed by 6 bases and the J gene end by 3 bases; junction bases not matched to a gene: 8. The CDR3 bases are TGTGCCAGCAGTATCAGCGGGAGACCTACAGATACGCAGTATTTT. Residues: CASSISGRPTDTQYF.

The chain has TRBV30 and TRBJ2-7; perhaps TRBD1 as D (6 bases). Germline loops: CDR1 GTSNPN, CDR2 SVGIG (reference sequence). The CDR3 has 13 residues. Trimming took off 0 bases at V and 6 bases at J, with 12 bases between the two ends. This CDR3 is CAWSVSSGVEQYF. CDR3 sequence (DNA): TGTGCCTGGAGTGTAAGTTCAGGGGTCGAGCAGTACTTC.

CDR3 bases: TGTGCCAGCAGCTTAGGGGGACAGGGGGTGAATACGCAGTATTTT. Its protein product is CASSLGGQGVNTQYF. This sequence joins TRBV11-3 and TRBJ2-3; 11 bases fit TRBD1. The CDR3 length is 15 residues. Trimming at V came to 1 base and at J to 7 bases, leaving 4 bases not matched to a gene. CDR1 and CDR2 (germline): SGHNT, YENEEA.

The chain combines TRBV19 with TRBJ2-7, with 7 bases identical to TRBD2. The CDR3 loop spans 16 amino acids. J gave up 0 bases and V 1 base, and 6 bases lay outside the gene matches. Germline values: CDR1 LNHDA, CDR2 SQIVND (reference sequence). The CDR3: CASSIGASGSSYEQYF. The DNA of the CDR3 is TGTGCCAGTAGTATAGGGGCTAGCGGCAGCTCCTACGAGCAGTACTTC.